This T cell receptor beta chain emerged from a study of cytomegalovirus exposure and HLA in healthy donors (dated by TCRdb to about 2017). Study-level background: An earlier analysis of roughly 500 of the donors reported roughly 300 Gb of sequence data and 95 million to 140 million unique TCR beta sequences obtained from about 179 million T cells. Roughly 300 gigabases of sequencing data and 80 million or so unique TCR sequences were included in an early release covering roughly 700 HLA-typed donors. Of the approximately 400 genotyped donors, 81% fell in the genetic ancestry cluster associated with self-reported Caucasian donors. The aim of the study was to test whether cataloging public T cell receptors could identify signatures of past pathogen exposure. The T cell repertoires of 666 subjects were profiled by immunosequencing and related to cytomegalovirus serostatus. In addition to the first cohort of approximately 670 subjects, a separate validation cohort of about 120 different subjects was used. The study combined high-throughput TCR immunosequencing, statistical association of individual TCRs with disease status, and machine learning to predict cytomegalovirus infection status. To study patterns of TCR occurrence, a later analysis re-analyzed previously published TCR beta repertoires from 650 to 750 donors and added high-resolution HLA genotyping. Rather than drawing on any new phenotypic data, the later analysis identified candidate immune exposures from TCR beta sequences and the way those sequences occurred across donors. An earlier analysis of several hundred of the donors applied high-throughput TCR beta sequencing to assess whether each TCR beta V gene segment acted as functional or pseudogenic. Donor age, sex, ethnicity and CMV serostatus were compiled alongside the repertoire data. Genome-wide SNP genotypes for about three fifths of the 666 donors were used in a later genetic analysis, which treated that subset as a discovery cohort. All discovery cohort repertoires had been generated on a single sequencing platform. HLA typing covered class I and class II loci at four-digit resolution. Typing coverage varied by locus: about 620-630 donors for A, B, C, DRB1 and DQB1; more than 500 for DQA1; about 570 for DPA1; roughly 450 for DPB1. Because of strong linkage in the cohort, four or five DR-DQ haplotypes were treated as single units for association and clustering. Among roughly 370 genotyped donors of the cohort, an average of approximately 230,000 unique TCR beta nucleotide sequences were sequenced per donor, roughly a sixth of them non-productive.

The cohort consisted of hundreds of healthy bone marrow donors. At the time of sampling, every cohort member was nominally healthy, though immune exposures that went unrecorded were likely present. The donor tested CMV seropositive, placing the donor among the roughly 300 seropositive members of the cohort. A peripheral blood sample was provided by each donor, and peripheral blood mononuclear cells were used for TCR beta sequencing. Genomic DNA was extracted from the blood cell samples with the Qiagen DNeasy Blood Extraction Kit. Points on this clone: There is no known antigen for this receptor. Nothing much larger sits one base from this clone, and base qualities are not available.

CDR1 and CDR2 were assigned from the germline V gene as SGHTA and FQGNSA. From the cysteine up to the phenylalanine, the CDR3 has a length of 15 residues. Only the CDR3 region is kept as DNA, spanning 45 bases read in frame from base 1. The V end loses 5 bases and the J end loses 6 bases, and a stretch of 16 bases separates them. Library preparation was by the immunoSEQ multiplex PCR assay. For the multiplex PCR, a mixture combining 60 forward primers for TCR Vbeta segments and 13 reverse primers for TCR Jbeta segments was used. The CDR3 region of rearranged TCR beta genes was amplified from genomic DNA with a multiplex PCR assay. The amplified TCR beta libraries were sequenced on the Illumina HiSeq System as 87-base-pair reads. As for how the authors treated the data: In a later analysis, 70 million to 95 million unique TCR beta chains were counted across the roughly 670 repertoires, and approximately 9.9 million of these chains were shared by at least two donors. Raw reads were error-corrected and collapsed into unique sequences with a nearest-neighbor algorithm that merged closely related sequences to remove PCR and sequencing errors. V, D and J gene segments were assigned by aligning CDR3 sequences to IMGT reference sequences. For a sequence to be retained, a match of at least six nucleotides was required to both a V gene segment and a J gene segment. Rearrangements were called productive when the CDR3 lacked stop codons and stayed in frame with V and J; all others were non-productive. Following IMGT convention, CDR3 was defined as the stretch from the second conserved V-encoded cysteine to the conserved J-encoded phenylalanine. Sequences without an unambiguous match to a single V gene segment were excluded from the earlier analysis of a few hundred of the donors. In an earlier analysis of roughly 600 of the donors, a V segment was called functional when productive rearrangements were above 56.7%, and segregating when the standard deviation between donors exceeded 5%. To diagnose cytomegalovirus status from the catalog of TCR beta chain sequences, a statistical classification framework was built. A later analysis assigned V and J genes by comparing TCR nucleotide sequences with IMGT/GENE-DB human TR gene sequences. A later analysis assigned CDR3 sequences and most-parsimonious VDJ recombination scenarios with the TCRdist pipeline. In a later analysis, each TCR beta chain was defined by its CDR3 amino acid sequence together with its V-gene family, and reads without a unique V-gene family were excluded. To address suspected cross-contamination and a sequencing artifact, a later analysis removed some 620 highly shared, low-generation-probability nucleotide sequences. In a later analysis, a clonal expansion index for each public chain was calculated from normalized within-repertoire ranks of inferred template counts. Generation probabilities in a later analysis came from a VDJ recombination model fitted to out-of-frame rearrangements, and those results were checked against IGoR. In a later analysis, hypergeometric tests were used to score TCR-TCR, TCR-HLA and TCR-CMV co-occurrence, with a repertoire-size bias correction applied to TCR pairs. To estimate false discovery rates, a later analysis permuted the HLA or CMV assignments 20 times. In a later analysis, co-occurring TCRs were grouped using DBSCAN, and TCRdist sequence similarity was added for clustering within HLA-allele-positive subsets. For co-occurrence clustering, repertoires with fewer than 30,000 or more than 120,000 public chains were excluded, along with four or five repertoires with anomalous nucleotide sharing. TCRdb took this table from immuneACCESS and kept in-frame rearrangements with V and J called. Such tables lack part of the clones; where checked against another copy, unresolved V genes explain under half of the gap, and the rest is unexplained. D and trimming come from the DNA, and the V and J calls and clone size come from that table. Here the sample has approximately 210,000 clones; roughly 80% occur a single time. The top ten hold approximately 2% of the sample.

General study outcomes and caveats: The study gave a list of under 200 TCR beta chains associated with cytomegalovirus. In a later analysis, the rate of TCR association differed among HLA loci, with DRB1 alleles having the most associated TCRs and HLA-C alleles having the fewest. Most TCR sequences were observed very rarely across donors, whereas some public TCRs were present in many individuals. In an earlier analysis of a few hundred of the donors, most TCR beta V segments were observed in productive rearrangements about 87% or about 30% of the time, broadly matching IMGT annotations. Because HLA typing was unavailable for some donors at each locus, only the typed subset was used in association tests. The classifier was reported to diagnose cytomegalovirus status with high specificity and sensitivity in both the original cohort and the validation cohort. The authors suggested that the approach could potentially be generalized to other disease states and immunological phenotypes. For the cohort, immune exposure information was limited to CMV serostatus. Three of the identified cytomegalovirus-associated TCR beta chains were confirmed in vitro to be specific for cytomegalovirus antigens. In a later analysis, HLA-associated TCR beta chains showed more clonal expansion and lower generation probabilities than non-associated chains that were equally common. Because the 87-base-pair reads could not distinguish some IMGT-functional V segments, including TRBV6-2 and TRBV6-3, those segments were excluded. In a later genetic analysis, a missense DCLRE1C variant was associated with V-gene and J-gene trimming of TCR beta chains, and the association was replicated in an independent cohort. Approximately 16 rarely observed V segments, including chromosome 9 orphons, were excluded from the earlier analysis of 550 to 700 of the donors because counts were too low. According to a later genetic analysis, donors in an Asian-associated ancestry cluster had fewer N-insertions in productive TCRs than the approximately 630-donor mean. Several of the top co-occurrence clusters appeared to be linked to parvovirus B19, influenza, CMV and Epstein-Barr virus, according to a later analysis. When HLA alleles, especially DR and DQ, strongly co-occurred, attributing TCR associations to individual alleles was difficult. In a later analysis, 16,951 TCR beta sequences were associated with specific HLA alleles at a false discovery rate of 0.05. In a later analysis, most CMV-associated TCR beta chains were found to appear HLA-restricted, with HLA associations seemingly driven largely by CMV exposure. Only TCR beta chains were sequenced in this cohort, and the absence of alpha or paired-chain data limited detectable features. A further reported finding was that TCR beta sequences accurately predicted the HLA-A and HLA-B alleles for most subjects in the first cohort. Linkage disequilibrium might explain the correlated functional status among segregating V segments, but an unknown experimental factor could not be excluded. A cluster of highly shared sequence variants was judged likely to be a technical artifact of the sequencing pipeline. The presence/absence analyses assumed that sequencing depth was roughly uniform across donors, and that assumption may not be true.

The V and J segments used are TRBV7-2 and TRBJ1-4; the D segment could be TRBD1, given 5 matching bases. The material sequenced was PBMCs. This receptor was obtained from a woman aged 25 to 39 in good health and CMV-seropositive. Read as DNA, the sequence is TGTGCCAGCAGCCCAGTGGGGCCCTGGGATGAAAAACTGTTTTTT. Translated, it reads CASSPVGPWDEKLFF.